This passage covers 32 T cell receptor beta chains from one sample sequenced in a study of T cell responses to AZD1222 COVID-19 vaccine. TCRdb keeps only in-frame clones here, not all; method: immunoSEQ multiplex PCR. The table includes fewer than 150,000 clones, 80% to 90% detected once. This material consisted of peripheral blood, taken 28 days after the second AZD1222 dose. Receptors were obtained from an adult who received the AZD1222 COVID-19 vaccine.

This clone was picked up a small number of times. V and J are TRBV4-2 and TRBJ2-7; 11 nucleotides match TRBD1. There are 15 residues in the CDR3. Germline trimming cut 3 bases from V and 6 bases from J; bases unmatched to any gene: 7. From germline, CDR1 is LGHNA and CDR2 YNFKEQ. The CDR3 DNA reads TGTGCCAGCAGCCACCCGGGACAGGGGGATTTCGAGCAGTACTTC. Translated: CASSHPGQGDFEQYF.

This clone appeared a single time. V is TRBV5-1 and J is TRBJ1-5, with D perhaps matching TRBD1 (5 bases). Trimming removed 0 bases from V and 7 bases from J, with 11 bases in between. The CDR3 is made up of 14 amino acids. Germline loops: CDR1 SGHRS, CDR2 YFSETQ. CDR3 coding DNA: TGCGCCAGCAGCTTGGCCGGGGGTTCGCAGCCCCAGCATTTT. Its translation: CASSLAGGSQPQHF.

This clone is a singleton in its sample. This chain joins TRBV30 and TRBJ1-3; D gene unclear. V lost 4 bases, J lost 0 bases, and 16 bases lay in between. The CDR3 is 16 amino acids. CDR1 is GTSNPN and CDR2 is SVGIG in the germline V gene (reference sequence). Here the CDR3 reads CAWNPRGILSGNTIYF. As DNA, the CDR3 is TGTGCCTGGAACCCCCGGGGAATACTCTCTGGAAACACCATATATTTT. The full variable domain, completed using reference TRBV30 and TRBJ1-3, is SQTIHQWPATLVQPVGSPLSLECTVEGTSNPNLYWYRQAAGRGLQLLFYSVGIGQISSEVPQNLSASRPQDRQFILSSKKLLLSDSGFYLCAWNPRGILSGNTIYFGEGSWLTVV.

V usage is TRBV7-9 and J usage is TRBJ1-6; D is ambiguous. The CDR3 runs to 14 residues. The germline CDR1 and CDR2 sequences are SEHNR and FQNEAQ (reference sequence). V lost 1 base and J 10 bases, leaving 11 bases between the germline ends. CDR3 loop: CASSLDPGGSPLHF. The CDR3 DNA reads TGTGCCAGCAGCTTAGATCCGGGCGGATCACCCCTCCACTTT.

V is TRBV10-3 and J is TRBJ1-4; no clear D. The CDR3 covers 14 residues. Germline assignment: CDR1 ENHRY and CDR2 SYGVKD. V shed 0 bases and J shed 3 bases, with 5 bases lying between them. The CDR3 coding sequence is TGTGCCATCAGTGAGTCGGCAGCTAATGAAAAACTGTTTTTT. Translation gives CAISESAANEKLFF.

V is TRBV7-9 and J is TRBJ1-1; 7 bases align to TRBD1. The CDR3 runs to 14 residues. The V gene's germline CDR1 is SEHNR and CDR2 FQNEAQ (reference sequence). V shed 3 bases, J shed 1 base, and the junction held 2 bases outside the gene matches. In DNA, the CDR3 is TGTGCCAGCAGCTTTGGACAGGCGAACACTGAAGCTTTCTTT. Protein: CASSFGQANTEAFF.

V is TRBV23-1 and J is TRBJ1-1; no definite D call. TRBV23-1 is flagged as an ORF with uncertain function. The CDR3 is made up of 16 amino acids. The V end was cut by 2 bases, the J end by 0 bases, with 13 bases between. The CDR3 DNA is TGCGCCAGCAGTCAACCGGACCACTGGTTGAACACTGAAGCTTTCTTT. Its protein product is CASSQPDHWLNTEAFF.

The gene calls are TRBV7-2 and TRBJ1-1; unclear D gene. This CDR3 is 14 amino acids long. Trimming took off 1 base at V and 0 bases at J, with 6 bases between the two ends. The germline CDR1 and CDR2 sequences are SGHTA and FQGNSA. The CDR3 region is CASSLVGLNTEAFF. The DNA of the CDR3 is TGTGCCAGCAGCTTAGTTGGGCTGAACACTGAAGCTTTCTTT.

In its sample, this clone was seen once. The chain has TRBV5-4 and TRBJ2-7; 9 positions agree with TRBD1. CDR1 and CDR2 from the germline V gene are SGHNT and YYREEE (reference sequence). CDR3 length equals 14 residues. V was pared by 0 bases and J by 4 bases, with 2 bases of the junction left unmatched. CDR3 sequence reads: CASSLETGGYEQYF. The CDR3 region has the DNA TGTGCCAGCAGCTTGGAGACAGGGGGGTACGAGCAGTACTTC. The variable domain in full, with the rest retrieved from reference TRBV5-4 and TRBJ2-7, is ETGVTQSPTHLIKTRGQQVTLRCSSQSGHNTVSWYQQALGQGPQFIFQYYREEENGRGNFPPRFSGLQFPNYSSELNVNALELDDSALYLCASSLETGGYEQYFGPGTRLTVT.

The V gene is TRBV9, the J gene TRBJ2-2, with 8 bases identical to TRBD2. The ends lost 1 base at V and 3 bases at J; junction bases unmatched: 8. This CDR3 region has 17 residues. The germline V gene has CDR1 SGDLS and CDR2 YYNGEE. The CDR3 DNA is TGTGCCAGCAGCGTACCTATCGGGGGGGCGGACACCGGGGAGCTGTTTTTT. It encodes CASSVPIGGADTGELFF.

This chain uses TRBV5-6 with TRBJ1-4; 9 nucleotides agree with TRBD1. V was pared by 0 bases and J by 7 bases, with 4 bases of the junction left unmatched. CDR3 size: 15 residues. Germline V lookup: CDR1 SGHDT, CDR2 YYEEEE. The CDR3, as DNA: TGTGCCAGCAGCTTGGCCGGGACAGGGACTGAAAAACTGTTTTTT. Translated: CASSLAGTGTEKLFF.

The rearrangement links TRBV12-5 to TRBJ1-5; the D gene is possibly TRBD1 (6 bases). Germline CDR1 reads LGHNT; CDR2 reads FRNRAP. The CDR3 totals 17 residues. Trimming left V 1 base short and J 5 bases short, with 18 bases between. CDR3: CASGLALGTGGYQPQHF. The CDR3 DNA is TGTGCTAGTGGTTTGGCTTTGGGTACGGGGGGCTATCAGCCCCAGCATTTT.

The J gene is TRBJ1-2, the V gene TRBV7-5. TRBV7-5 is marked as a pseudogene. The length of the CDR3 is 12 residues. The CDR3 nucleotides read TGTGTCAGAAGCCGACGGAGGTATGGCTACACCTTC. Protein product: CVRSRRRYGYTF.

The chain employs TRBV19 and TRBJ1-2; D might be TRBD1 (5 bases). CDR3 size: 15 residues. CDR1 and CDR2 from the germline V gene are LNHDA and SQIVND (reference sequence). Trimming cost V 1 base and J 0 bases, with 9 bases left between them. CDR3 protein: CASSIGGEANYGYTF. The CDR3 bases are TGTGCCAGTAGTATAGGAGGGGAAGCTAACTATGGCTACACCTTC.

The chain carries TRBV5-8 and TRBJ2-7; D is unclear. Germline CDR1 SGHTS, CDR2 YDEGEE. This CDR3 has 15 residues. The V gene lost 0 bases and the J gene lost 2 bases, with 12 bases spanning the gap. CDR3 residues: CASSLVSRSPYEQYF. The CDR3 nucleotides are TGTGCCAGCAGCTTGGTTAGTCGCAGTCCCTACGAGCAGTACTTC.

This chain connects TRBV5-6 to TRBJ1-5; D not certain. This CDR3 has 18 amino acids. V lost 4 bases, J lost 3 bases, and 23 bases lay in between. Germline V gives CDR1 SGHDT, CDR2 YYEEEE. CDR3 loop: CASSLWRSLPRANQPQHF. For the CDR3, the DNA is TGTGCCAGCAGCCTTTGGCGTTCCCTTCCTCGGGCCAATCAGCCCCAGCATTTT.

The J gene is TRBJ2-3, the V gene TRBV2; perhaps D is TRBD1 or TRBD2 (6 bases each). The CDR3 contains 13 residues. Germline V gene data show CDR1 as SNHLY and CDR2 as FYNNEI. V was clipped by 7 bases and J by 1 base, with 9 bases between them. The chain's CDR3 is CASNGGGTDTQYF. The CDR3 DNA sequence: TGTGCCAGCAACGGGGGCGGCACAGATACGCAGTATTTT. The full variable domain, with the rest looked up from reference TRBV2 and TRBJ2-3, is EPEVTQTPSHQVTQMGQEVILRCVPISNHLYFYWYRQILGQKVEFLVSFYNNEISEKSEIFDDQFSVERPDGSNFTLKIRSTKLEDSAMYFCASNGGGTDTQYFGPGTRLTVL.

This clone was seen just once. V and J are TRBV29-1 and TRBJ1-5, with 9 bases fitting TRBD1. From germline, CDR1 is SQVTM and CDR2 ANQGSEA. The CDR3 is 13 amino acids. J gave up 6 bases and V 2 bases, and 2 bases lay outside the gene matches. The CDR3 here is CSVETGGGQPQHF. CDR3 coding DNA: TGCAGCGTTGAAACAGGGGGCGGTCAGCCCCAGCATTTT.

This clone was observed a few times. This sequence joins TRBV5-1 and TRBJ1-1, with 7 positions matching TRBD1. CDR3 length equals 16 residues. The junction had 15 bases not matched to a gene; V was cut back by 4 bases and J by 6 bases. The germline V gene encodes CDR1 SGHRS and CDR2 YFSETQ. CDR3 in DNA: TGCGCCAGCAGCCCCTTACCAACGACAGGGATCCCTGAAGCTTTCTTT. Its translation is CASSPLPTTGIPEAFF.

CDR3 sequence reads: CASSRDRSSYEQYF. Here the CDR3 DNA reads TGCGCCAGCAGCCGGGACAGGAGCTCCTACGAGCAGTACTTC. The chain carries TRBV5-1 and TRBJ2-7, with TRBD1 matching over 8 bases. Looked up from germline, CDR1 is SGHRS and CDR2 is YFSETQ. The CDR3 covers 14 residues. J was trimmed by 0 bases and V by 4 bases; bases with no gene match: 3.

V usage is TRBV7-8 and J usage is TRBJ1-2; D unresolved. The CDR3 length is 13 residues. Germline V gene lookup returns CDR1 SGHVS and CDR2 FQNEAQ. Between the trimmed V and J ends, which lost 2 bases and 2 bases, there was a span of 6 bases. The CDR3 nucleotides are TGTGCCAGCAGCTTAACTTACAACTATGGCTACACCTTC. Translation gives CASSLTYNYGYTF. The full variable domain, in which reference TRBV7-8 and TRBJ1-2 provide the parts outside the CDR3, is GAGVSQSPRYKVAKRGQDVALRCDPISGHVSLFWYQQALGQGPEFLTYFQNEAQLDKSGLPSDRFFAERPEGSVSTLKIQRTQQEDSAVYLCASSLTYNYGYTFGSGTRLTVV.

The rearrangement uses TRBV12-3 or TRBV12-4 and TRBJ1-2; D unclear. Trimming pared 5 bases from V and 7 bases from J, leaving 14 bases between. This CDR3 contains 13 residues. CDR3 sequence (DNA): TGTGCCAGCAGTCCCTGCTCCGATTGTGGCTACACCTTC. Its translation is CASSPCSDCGYTF.

V usage is TRBV5-5 and J usage is TRBJ2-5, with D possibly matching TRBD2 (6 bases). Trimming cost V 3 bases and J 3 bases, with 12 bases left between them. From germline, CDR1 is SGHKS and CDR2 YYEKEE (reference sequence). The CDR3 runs 14 residues. CDR3 nucleotides: TGTGCCAGCAGCTGGGGGGATAGGGAAGAGACCCAGTACTTC. Amino acid sequence: CASSWGDREETQYF.

V and J are TRBV4-1 and TRBJ1-2, with 7 bases aligning to TRBD1. With 3 bases clipped from V and 5 bases from J, the junction kept 0 bases outside the gene matches. Germline assignment: CDR1 MGHRA and CDR2 YSYEKL. The CDR3 extends over 12 amino acids. This CDR3 reads CASSQGQYGYTF. CDR3 nucleotide sequence: TGCGCCAGCAGCCAGGGACAGTATGGCTACACCTTC.

The chain carries TRBV4-2 and TRBJ2-1; D may be TRBD2 (6 bases). The CDR3 spans 15 residues. CDR1 is LGHNA and CDR2 is YNFKEQ in the germline V gene. V was cut by 0 bases and J by 9 bases, with 15 bases left in between. The DNA for the CDR3 is TGTGCCAGCAGCCAAGATGAAGCTAGGAGGGGTGAGCAGTTCTTC. This gives the protein CASSQDEARRGEQFF.

The rearrangement uses TRBV7-2 and TRBJ1-6; D gene ambiguous. V shed 1 base and J shed 0 bases, with 10 bases lying between them. Germline V CDR1 and CDR2: SGHTA, FQGNSA. This CDR3 contains 17 residues. The CDR3 loop reads CASSLGSASSYNSPLHF. The CDR3 bases are TGTGCCAGCAGCTTAGGTTCGGCAAGCTCCTATAATTCACCCCTCCACTTT.

On this clone itself: Other DNA sequences in this specimen translate into the identical CDR3. The chain is built from TRBV30 and TRBJ1-1, with D uncertain. The CDR3 totals 12 residues. Trimming removed 3 bases at V and 2 bases at J, with 7 bases between. Germline V gene data show CDR1 as GTSNPN and CDR2 as SVGIG (reference sequence). Here the CDR3 reads CAWREGNTEAFF. Here the CDR3 DNA reads TGTGCCTGGAGGGAGGGAAACACTGAAGCTTTCTTT.

The chain joins TRBV3-1 (or the pseudogene TRBV3-2) to TRBJ2-4, with 7 nucleotides matching TRBD2. Looked up from germline, CDR1 is LGHDT and CDR2 is YNNKEL (reference sequence). The CDR3 has 14 amino acids. The ends lost 0 bases at V and 9 bases at J; junction bases unmatched: 5. CDR3 loop: CASSQDGAGRIQYF. CDR3 coding DNA: TGTGCCAGCAGCCAAGATGGAGCGGGACGCATTCAGTACTTC.

This sequence joins TRBV3-1 (or the pseudogene TRBV3-2) and TRBJ1-1, with a possible D match to TRBD1 (5 bases). Between the trimmed V and J ends, which lost 1 base and 4 bases, there was a span of 10 bases. Germline CDR1 and CDR2: LGHDT and YNNKEL (reference sequence). The CDR3 consists of 14 residues. CDR3: CASSQAWGSTEAFF. The CDR3 coding sequence is TGTGCCAGCAGCCAAGCTTGGGGGAGCACTGAAGCTTTCTTT.

The chain carries TRBV19 and TRBJ1-5, with 8 bases fitting TRBD1. This CDR3 has 15 amino acids. Germline loops: CDR1 LNHDA, CDR2 SQIVND (reference sequence). With V trimmed by 3 bases and J by 7 bases, 8 bases remained unmatched. For the CDR3, the DNA is TGTGCCAGTAGTATGGGGCAGGGGGCTCGACAGCCCCAGCATTTT. Translating it yields CASSMGQGARQPQHF.

The V call is TRBV7-6, the J call TRBJ2-1; D perhaps matches TRBD1 (6 bases). The V end was cut by 4 bases, the J end by 9 bases, with 10 bases between. The germline V gene has CDR1 SGHVS and CDR2 FNYEAQ. The CDR3 sequence is 12 residues long. The CDR3 loop reads CASSSQGTEQFF. The CDR3 region has the DNA TGTGCCAGCAGCTCGCAGGGGACTGAGCAGTTCTTC.

V is TRBV12-5 and J is TRBJ2-1; TRBD2 matches at 8 bases. With 1 base clipped from V and 6 bases from J, the junction kept 2 bases outside the gene matches. Germline V gene data show CDR1 as LGHNT and CDR2 as FRNRAP. This CDR3 is built from 14 residues. Here the CDR3 DNA reads TGTGCTAGTGGTTTGGGGCTAGCGGGCAATGAGCAGTTCTTC. It yields the protein CASGLGLAGNEQFF. The full variable domain, rest sourced from reference TRBV12-5 and TRBJ2-1, is DARVTQTPRHKVTEMGQEVTMRCQPILGHNTVFWYRQTMMQGLELLAYFRNRAPLDDSGMPKDRFSAEMPDATLATLKIQPSEPRDSAVYFCASGLGLAGNEQFFGPGTRLTVL.